This TCR beta chain was obtained from a study of PD-1 blockade in classical Hodgkin lymphoma. Study overall: Patients had nivolumab dosed at 3 mg/kg, delivered intravenously every 2 weeks.

Generated by immunoSEQ multiplex PCR, the TCRdb table keeps only in-frame clones and is missing some. The sample records about 75,000 clones, approximately 94% being singletons. Of note for this clone: Its antigen is as yet unknown.

Findings and caveats of the study: Complete responders' baseline diversity resembled that of newly diagnosed patients. With CD4+ cells, TCR diversity rose significantly by C4D1, but not with CD8+ cells. Compared with healthy donors, newly diagnosed patients reportedly showed lower baseline TCR diversity.

Relapse was seen in all patients after autologous stem cell transplantation, and brentuximab vedotin exposure was variable. The specimen was peripheral blood mononuclear cells (PBMCs), collected at baseline. The receptor's source is a human donor with classical Hodgkin lymphoma.

The CDR3 loop is CASSFGQSINTGELFF. CDR3 bases: TGTGCCAGCAGCTTCGGACAAAGCATAAACACCGGGGAGCTGTTTTTT. The rearrangement links TRBV5-8 to TRBJ2-2; possible D gene TRBD1, 5 bases. The germline gives CDR1 SGHTS, CDR2 YDEGEE. V was cut by 2 bases and J by 2 bases, with 13 bases left in between. The CDR3 totals 16 residues.